Listed below are T cell receptor beta chains from one sample, sequenced in a study of T cells in Graves' hyperthyroidism and ophthalmopathy. TCRdb recomputed calls from the multiplex PCR reads with MiXCR, one row per CDR3 protein. The table shows fewer than 750,000 distinct CDR3 sequences, with roughly 15% occurring only once. What was sequenced was blood. The receptors shown here come from a woman aged 45-60 years with Graves' ophthalmopathy. The CDR3 runs from the conserved cysteine through the conserved F or W. A D gene is named only where the DNA matches it firmly. For some rows the clone size is stated as once, few or many, or as a class when expanded; others skip it.

TRBV7-2,TRBJ2-7,TRBD2,14,many,CASSFHREAYEQYF,TGTGCCAGCAGCTTTCACCGGGAGGCCTACGAGCAGTACTTC
TRBV7-8,TRBJ2-1,NA,16,many,CASSPERRSSYNEQFF,TGTGCCAGCAGTCCGGAGCGGAGGAGCTCCTACAATGAGCAGTTCTTC
TRBV11-2,TRBJ2-1,NA,12,NA,CASSREGIEQFF,TGTGCCAGCAGCCGCGAAGGGATTGAGCAGTTCTTC
TRBV6-1,TRBJ1-5,NA,14,NA,CASSKGTRDQPQHF,TGTGCCAGCAGCAAAGGGACAAGGGATCAGCCCCAGCATTTT
TRBV5-1,TRBJ1-1,NA,15,NA,CASTSDTYMNTEAFF,TGCGCCAGCACCAGTGACACCTACATGAACACTGAAGCTTTCTTT
TRBV6-5,TRBJ1-1,NA,13,NA,CASSTDFNTEAFF,TGTGCCAGCAGTACCGATTTTAACACTGAAGCTTTCTTT
TRBV24-1,TRBJ2-7,TRBD1,13,NA,CATSGQVSYEQYF,TGTGCCACATCGGGACAGGTCTCCTACGAGCAGTACTTC
TRBV28,TRBJ2-1,TRBD2,13,few,CASRASGDNEQFF,TGTGCCAGCAGGGCTAGCGGAGACAATGAGCAGTTCTTC
TRBV20-1,TRBJ2-1,TRBD2,14,many,CSARGQRDYNEQFF,TGCAGTGCTAGAGGCCAGCGGGATTACAATGAGCAGTTCTTC
TRBV28,TRBJ1-3,TRBD1,13,NA,CACRGSSGNTIYF,TGTGCCTGCAGGGGGTCATCTGGAAACACCATATATTTT
TRBV12-3/TRBV12-4,TRBJ1-2,NA,16,many,CASSPRGAPSNYGYTF,TGTGCCAGCAGTCCGCGGGGAGCTCCTTCTAACTATGGCTACACCTTC
TRBV19,TRBJ1-5,NA,14,NA,CASRDRLRRQPQHF,TGTGCCAGTAGAGACAGGCTTAGGCGTCAGCCCCAGCATTTT
TRBV27,TRBJ2-7,NA,16,many,CASSLEPGKGSYEQYF,TGTGCCAGCAGTTTAGAGCCAGGGAAAGGGTCCTACGAGCAGTACTTC
TRBV27,TRBJ2-7,TRBD2,15,many,CASSPSGRARYEQYF,TGTGCCAGCAGTCCTAGCGGGAGGGCCAGGTACGAGCAGTACTTC
TRBV4-1,TRBJ2-4,NA,15,NA,CASSHIAVTKNIQYF,TGCGCCAGCAGCCACATAGCAGTGACCAAAAACATTCAGTACTTC
TRBV6-2/TRBV6-3,TRBJ2-2,NA,13,NA,CASLETYTGELFF,TGTGCCAGCCTAGAGACCTACACCGGGGAGCTGTTTTTT
TRBV2,TRBJ2-5,NA,14,many,CASSEGWGRETQYF,TGTGCCAGCAGTGAAGGGTGGGGGCGAGAGACCCAGTACTTC
TRBV19,TRBJ1-4,TRBD1,15,many,CASSTRQGGNEKLFF,TGTGCCAGTAGTACACGACAGGGAGGGAATGAAAAACTGTTTTTT
TRBV20-1,TRBJ2-1,TRBD2,15,few,CSAKGLAGAGNEQFF,TGCAGTGCCAAGGGACTAGCGGGAGCGGGAAATGAGCAGTTCTTC
TRBV6-5,TRBJ1-4,NA,13,many,CASSYMNHEKLFF,TGTGCCAGCAGTTACATGAACCACGAAAAACTGTTTTTT
TRBV15,TRBJ2-6,NA,17,NA,CATSRAPGRSGANVLTF,TGTGCCACCAGCAGAGCTCCAGGTCGCTCTGGGGCCAACGTCCTGACTTTC
TRBV4-1,TRBJ2-1,NA,16,many,CASSQDWLAPINEQFF,TGCGCCAGCAGCCAAGATTGGCTTGCCCCAATCAATGAGCAGTTCTTC
TRBV12-3/TRBV12-4,TRBJ1-1,NA,14,many,CASSFQGMMAEAFF,TGTGCCAGCAGTTTCCAGGGGATGATGGCTGAAGCTTTCTTT
TRBV20-1,TRBJ2-3,TRBD2,14,many,CSASGVAGGDTQYF,TGCAGTGCTAGTGGGGTAGCGGGAGGGGATACGCAGTATTTT
TRBV28,TRBJ2-7,NA,16,NA,CAGTPYGQALPHEQYF,TGTGCCGGTACTCCCTATGGGCAGGCTCTTCCCCACGAGCAGTACTTC
TRBV12-3/TRBV12-4,TRBJ1-4,TRBD1,14,many,CASSLKGGGEKLFF,TGTGCCAGCAGTTTGAAAGGGGGCGGTGAAAAACTGTTTTTT
TRBV7-3,TRBJ2-2,NA,16,many,CASSPDPRRNTGELFF,TGTGCCAGCAGCCCCGACCCTCGACGAAACACCGGGGAGCTGTTTTTT